Below are 6 T cell receptor beta chains sequenced from a single sample in a study of glioma-infiltrating T cells. The iRepertoire nested amplicon-rescue multiplex PCR amplified TCR alpha and beta CDR3s from RNA. TCRdb called the multiplex PCR reads again in MiXCR, with one record for every CDR3 protein. Counted here are 95,000 to 110,000 distinct CDR3 sequences, 29% occurring once; the ten biggest clones make up 44%. The source material was glioma tissue, nonneoplastic brain tissue, or PBMCs (not recorded which). These receptors all come from a human donor with low-grade glioma or glioblastoma, undergoing nonglioma brain surgery, or in good health (not recorded which).

A word on this clonotype: A much larger clone sits a single nucleotide away, making a read error possible. This rearrangement joins TRBV4-2 to TRBJ1-6, with a possible D match to TRBD1 (6 bases). The CDR3 sequence is 15 residues long. Germline values: CDR1 LGHNA, CDR2 YNFKEQ. The CDR3 region has the DNA TGTGACAGCAGTCCCCCAGGACAGCGGAATTCACCCCTCCACTTT. This sequence encodes CDSSPPGQRNSPLHF.

As regards this clonotype: A much larger clone lies one base from this, so it may be a read error. The chain carries TRBV28 and TRBJ2-7; TRBD2 is a possible D gene (5 bases). V shed 6 bases and J shed 7 bases, with 31 bases lying between them. Looked up from germline, CDR1 is MDHEN and CDR2 is SYDVKM. The CDR3 is 18 residues long. The CDR3 here is CASSLGWQTGNSYNEQYF. CDR3 coding DNA: TGTGCCAGCAGCTTAGGGTGGCAGACGGGGAACTCCTACAATGAGCAGTACTTC.

The rearrangement joins TRBV7-9 to TRBJ1-1, with D tentatively TRBD1 (5 bases). Per the germline V gene, CDR1 is SEHNR and CDR2 is FQNEAQ (reference sequence). The V gene lost 5 bases and the J gene lost 4 bases, with 11 bases spanning the gap. This CDR3 is built from 13 residues. The DNA for the CDR3 is TGTGCCAGCAGCCAAAAGGGGTCCACTGAAGCTTTCTTT. Protein product: CASSQKGSTEAFF.

In its sample, this clonotype was seen many times. The rearrangement joins TRBV12-3 or TRBV12-4 to TRBJ1-1; 7 bases match TRBD1. The V gene end was trimmed by 8 bases and the J gene end by 1 base; junction bases not matched to a gene: 7. The CDR3 is made up of 14 amino acids. The CDR3 sequence is CASSGTDRNTEAFF. The DNA of the CDR3 is TGTGCCAGCTCAGGGACAGATCGGAACACTGAAGCTTTCTTT.

This clonotype was seen repeatedly, ten times or more. The chain employs TRBV6-1 and TRBJ2-7, with 7 bases aligning to TRBD2. V gave up 8 bases and J gave up 6 bases; unmatched junction bases: 10. This CDR3 has 13 amino acids. The germline gives CDR1 MNHNS, CDR2 SASEGT. The CDR3 nucleotides are TGTGCCAGCCATGGGGGACTATACCTCGAGCAGTACTTC. Encoded protein: CASHGGLYLEQYF.

As regards this clonotype: A much larger clone lies a single base off, so this may be a read error. The chain has TRBV6-5 and TRBJ2-3; possible D gene TRBD2, 6 bases. Germline V lookup: CDR1 MNHEY, CDR2 SVGAGI. This CDR3 spans 17 amino acids. Here the CDR3 DNA reads TGTGCCAGCAGTTCCCCTCTTGACGACACTAGCACAGATACGAAGTATTTT. This codes for CASSSPLDDTSTDTKYF.